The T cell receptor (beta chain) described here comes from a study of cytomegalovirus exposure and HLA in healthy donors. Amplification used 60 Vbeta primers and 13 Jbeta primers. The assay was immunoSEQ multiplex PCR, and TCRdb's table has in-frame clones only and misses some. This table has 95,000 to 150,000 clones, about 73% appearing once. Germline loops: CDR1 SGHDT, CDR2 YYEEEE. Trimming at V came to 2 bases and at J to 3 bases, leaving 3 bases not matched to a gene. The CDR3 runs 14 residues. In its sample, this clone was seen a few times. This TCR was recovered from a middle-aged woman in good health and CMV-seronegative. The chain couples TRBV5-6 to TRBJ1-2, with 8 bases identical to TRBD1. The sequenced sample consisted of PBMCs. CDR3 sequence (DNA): TGTGCCAGCAGCTTCCGGACAGGGCACTATGGCTACACCTTC. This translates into CASSFRTGHYGYTF. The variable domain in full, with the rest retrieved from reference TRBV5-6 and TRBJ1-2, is DAGVTQSPTHLIKTRGQQVTLRCSPKSGHDTVSWYQQALGQGPQFIFQYYEEEERQRGNFPDRFSGHQFPNYSSELNVNALLLGDSALYLCASSFRTGHYGYTFGSGTRLTVV.